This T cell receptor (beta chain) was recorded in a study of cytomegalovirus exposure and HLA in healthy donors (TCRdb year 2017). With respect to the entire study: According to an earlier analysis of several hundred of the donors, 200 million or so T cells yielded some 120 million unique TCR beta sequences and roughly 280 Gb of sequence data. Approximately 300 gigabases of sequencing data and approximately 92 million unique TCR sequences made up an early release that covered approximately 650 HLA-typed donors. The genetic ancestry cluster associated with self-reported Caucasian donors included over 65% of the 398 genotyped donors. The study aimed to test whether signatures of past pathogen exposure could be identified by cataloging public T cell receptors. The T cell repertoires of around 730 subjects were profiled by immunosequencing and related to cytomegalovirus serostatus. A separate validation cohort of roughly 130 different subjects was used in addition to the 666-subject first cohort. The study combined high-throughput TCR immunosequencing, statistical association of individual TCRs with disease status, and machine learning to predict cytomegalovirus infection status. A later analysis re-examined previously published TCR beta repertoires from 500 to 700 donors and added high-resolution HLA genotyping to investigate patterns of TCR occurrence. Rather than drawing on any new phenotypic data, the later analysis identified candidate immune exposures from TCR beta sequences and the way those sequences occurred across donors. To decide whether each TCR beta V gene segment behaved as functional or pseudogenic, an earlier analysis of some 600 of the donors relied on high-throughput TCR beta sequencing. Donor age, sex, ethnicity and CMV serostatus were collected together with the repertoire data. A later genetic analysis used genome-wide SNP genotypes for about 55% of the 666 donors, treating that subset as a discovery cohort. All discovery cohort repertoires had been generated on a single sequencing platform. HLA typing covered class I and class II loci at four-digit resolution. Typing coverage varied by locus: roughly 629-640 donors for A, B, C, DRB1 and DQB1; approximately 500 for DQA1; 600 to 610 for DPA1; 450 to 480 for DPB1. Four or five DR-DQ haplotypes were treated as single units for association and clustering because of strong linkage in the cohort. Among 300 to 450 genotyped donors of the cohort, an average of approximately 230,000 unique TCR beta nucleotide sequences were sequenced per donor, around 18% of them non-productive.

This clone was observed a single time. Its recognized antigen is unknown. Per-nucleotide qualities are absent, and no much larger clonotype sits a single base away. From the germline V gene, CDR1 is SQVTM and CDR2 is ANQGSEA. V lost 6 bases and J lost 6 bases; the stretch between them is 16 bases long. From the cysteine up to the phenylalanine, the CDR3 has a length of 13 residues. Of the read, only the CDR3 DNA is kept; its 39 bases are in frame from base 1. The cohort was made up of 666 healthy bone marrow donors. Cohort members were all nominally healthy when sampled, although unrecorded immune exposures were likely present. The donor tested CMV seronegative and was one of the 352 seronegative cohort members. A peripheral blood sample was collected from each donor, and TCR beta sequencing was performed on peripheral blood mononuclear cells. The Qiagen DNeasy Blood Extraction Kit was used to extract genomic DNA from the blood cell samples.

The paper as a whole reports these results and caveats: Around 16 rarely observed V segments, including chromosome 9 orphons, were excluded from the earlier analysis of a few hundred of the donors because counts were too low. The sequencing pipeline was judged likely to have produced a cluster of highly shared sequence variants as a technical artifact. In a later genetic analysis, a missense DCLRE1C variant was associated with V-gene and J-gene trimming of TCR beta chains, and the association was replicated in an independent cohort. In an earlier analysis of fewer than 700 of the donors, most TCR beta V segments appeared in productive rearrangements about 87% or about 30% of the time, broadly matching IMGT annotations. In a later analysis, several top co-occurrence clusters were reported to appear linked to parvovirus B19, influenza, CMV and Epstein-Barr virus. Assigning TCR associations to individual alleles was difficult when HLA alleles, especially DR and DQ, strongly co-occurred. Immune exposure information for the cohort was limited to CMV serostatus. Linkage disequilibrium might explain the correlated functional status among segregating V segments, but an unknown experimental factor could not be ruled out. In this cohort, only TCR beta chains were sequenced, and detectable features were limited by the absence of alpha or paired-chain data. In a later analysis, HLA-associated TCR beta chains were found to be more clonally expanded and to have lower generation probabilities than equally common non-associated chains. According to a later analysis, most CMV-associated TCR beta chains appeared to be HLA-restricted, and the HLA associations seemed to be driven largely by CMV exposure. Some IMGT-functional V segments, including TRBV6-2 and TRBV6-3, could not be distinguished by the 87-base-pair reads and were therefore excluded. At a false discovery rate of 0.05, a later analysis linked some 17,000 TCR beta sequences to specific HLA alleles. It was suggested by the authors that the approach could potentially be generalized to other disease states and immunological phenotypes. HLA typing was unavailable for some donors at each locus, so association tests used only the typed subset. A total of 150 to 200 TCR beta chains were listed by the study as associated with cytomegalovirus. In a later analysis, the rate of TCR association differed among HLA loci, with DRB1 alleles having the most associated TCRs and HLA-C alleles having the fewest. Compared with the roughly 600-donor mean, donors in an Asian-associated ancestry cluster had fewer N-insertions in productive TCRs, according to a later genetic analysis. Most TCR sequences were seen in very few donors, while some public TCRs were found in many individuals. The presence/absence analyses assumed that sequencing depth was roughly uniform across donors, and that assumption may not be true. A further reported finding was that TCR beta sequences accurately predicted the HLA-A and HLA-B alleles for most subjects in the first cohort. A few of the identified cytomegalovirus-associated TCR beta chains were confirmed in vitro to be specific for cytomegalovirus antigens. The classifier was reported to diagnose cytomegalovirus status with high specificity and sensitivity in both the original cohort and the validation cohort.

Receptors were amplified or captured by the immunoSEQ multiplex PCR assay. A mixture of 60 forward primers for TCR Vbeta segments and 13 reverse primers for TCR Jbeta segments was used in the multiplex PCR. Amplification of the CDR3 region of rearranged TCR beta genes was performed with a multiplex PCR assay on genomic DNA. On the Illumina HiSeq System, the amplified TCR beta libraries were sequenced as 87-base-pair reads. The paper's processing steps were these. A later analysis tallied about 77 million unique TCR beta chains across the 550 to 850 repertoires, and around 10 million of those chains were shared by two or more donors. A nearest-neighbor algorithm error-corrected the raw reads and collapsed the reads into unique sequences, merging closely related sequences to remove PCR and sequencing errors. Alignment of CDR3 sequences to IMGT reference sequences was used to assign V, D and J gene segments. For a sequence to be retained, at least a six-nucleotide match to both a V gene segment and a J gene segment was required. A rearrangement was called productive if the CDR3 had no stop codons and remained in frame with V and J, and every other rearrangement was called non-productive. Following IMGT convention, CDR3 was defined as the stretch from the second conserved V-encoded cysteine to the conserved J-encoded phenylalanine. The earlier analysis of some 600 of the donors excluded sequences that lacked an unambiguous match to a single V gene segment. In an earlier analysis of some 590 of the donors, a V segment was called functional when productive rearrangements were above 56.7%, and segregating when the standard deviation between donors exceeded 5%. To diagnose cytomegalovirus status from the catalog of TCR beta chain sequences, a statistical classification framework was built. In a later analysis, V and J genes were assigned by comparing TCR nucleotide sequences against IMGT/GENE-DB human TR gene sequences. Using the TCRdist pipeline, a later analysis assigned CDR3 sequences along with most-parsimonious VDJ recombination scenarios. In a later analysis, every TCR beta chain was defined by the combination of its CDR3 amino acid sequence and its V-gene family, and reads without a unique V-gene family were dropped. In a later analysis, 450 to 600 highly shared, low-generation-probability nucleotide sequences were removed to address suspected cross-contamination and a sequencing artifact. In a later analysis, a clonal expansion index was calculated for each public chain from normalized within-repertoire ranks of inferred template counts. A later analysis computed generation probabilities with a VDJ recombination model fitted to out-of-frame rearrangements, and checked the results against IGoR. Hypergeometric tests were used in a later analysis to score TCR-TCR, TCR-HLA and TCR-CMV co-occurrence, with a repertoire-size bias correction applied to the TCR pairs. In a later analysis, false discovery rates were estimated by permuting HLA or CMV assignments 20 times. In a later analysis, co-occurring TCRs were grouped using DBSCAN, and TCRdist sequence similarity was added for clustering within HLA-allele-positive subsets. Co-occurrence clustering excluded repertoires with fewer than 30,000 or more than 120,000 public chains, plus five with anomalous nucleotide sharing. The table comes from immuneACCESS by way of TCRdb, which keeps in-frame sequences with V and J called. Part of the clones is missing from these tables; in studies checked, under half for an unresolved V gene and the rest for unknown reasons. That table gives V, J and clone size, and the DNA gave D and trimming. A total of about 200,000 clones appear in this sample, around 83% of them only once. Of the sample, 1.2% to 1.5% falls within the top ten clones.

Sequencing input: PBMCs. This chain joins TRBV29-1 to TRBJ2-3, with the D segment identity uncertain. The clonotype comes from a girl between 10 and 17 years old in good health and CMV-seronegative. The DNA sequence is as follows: TGCAGCGTCTCCGGGTCTCTGGCGGATACGCAGTATTTT. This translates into CSVSGSLADTQYF.